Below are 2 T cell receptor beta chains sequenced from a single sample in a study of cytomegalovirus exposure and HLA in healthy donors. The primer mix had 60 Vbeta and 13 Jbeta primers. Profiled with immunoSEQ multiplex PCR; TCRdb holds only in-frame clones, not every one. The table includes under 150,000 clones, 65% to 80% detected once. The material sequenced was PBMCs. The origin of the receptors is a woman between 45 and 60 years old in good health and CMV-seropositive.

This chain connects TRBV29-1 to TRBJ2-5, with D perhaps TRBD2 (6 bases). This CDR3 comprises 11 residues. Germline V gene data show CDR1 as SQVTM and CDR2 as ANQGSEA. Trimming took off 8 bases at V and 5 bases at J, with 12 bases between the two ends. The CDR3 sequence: CSLGTLETQYF. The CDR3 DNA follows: TGCAGCCTTGGGACTCTGGAGACCCAGTACTTC.

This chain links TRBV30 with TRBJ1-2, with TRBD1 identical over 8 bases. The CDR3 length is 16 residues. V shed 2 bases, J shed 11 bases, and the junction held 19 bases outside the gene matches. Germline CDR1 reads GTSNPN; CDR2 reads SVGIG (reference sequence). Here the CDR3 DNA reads TGTGCCTGGAGTCTATCCCCCCTCCGGACAGGGAGCAGGTACACCTTC. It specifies CAWSLSPLRTGSRYTF.